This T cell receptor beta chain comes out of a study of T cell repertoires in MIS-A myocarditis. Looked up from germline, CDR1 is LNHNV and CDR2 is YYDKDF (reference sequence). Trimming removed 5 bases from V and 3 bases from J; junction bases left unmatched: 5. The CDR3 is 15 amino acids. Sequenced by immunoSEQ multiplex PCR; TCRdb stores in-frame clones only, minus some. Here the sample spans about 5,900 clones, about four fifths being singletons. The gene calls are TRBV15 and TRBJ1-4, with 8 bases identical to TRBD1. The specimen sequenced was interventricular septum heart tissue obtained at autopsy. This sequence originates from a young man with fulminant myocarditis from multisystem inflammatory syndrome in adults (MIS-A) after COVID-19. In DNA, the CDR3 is TGTGCCACCAGCCCGCGGGACAGGCCTAATGAAAAACTGTTTTTT. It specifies CATSPRDRPNEKLFF. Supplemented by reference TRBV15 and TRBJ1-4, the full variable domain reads DAMVIQNPRYQVTQFGKPVTLSCSQTLNHNVMYWYQQKSSQAPKLLFHYYDKDFNNEADTPDNFQSRRPNTSFCFLDIRSPGLGDTAMYLCATSPRDRPNEKLFFGSGTQLSVL.